The 3 T cell receptor beta chains below come from one sample, sequenced in a study of response to subunit inactivated influenza vaccine. TCRdb used MiXCR to reprocess the RT-PCR reads, holding one entry per CDR3 protein. The sample has approximately 730,000 distinct CDR3 sequences, more than 11% seen once. The input for sequencing was PBMCs from blood, taken around 15 days before vaccination. Every receptor here comes from a man aged 50 or older who received an inactivated influenza vaccine.

The chain employs TRBV21-1 and TRBJ2-1; the table's D gene call, TRBD1, was not cross checked with the DNA. TRBV21-1 represents a pseudogene. The CDR3 length is 16 residues. This chain's CDR3 is CASSNQSRGSSGEQFF. The CDR3 DNA is TGTGCCAGCAGCAATCAATCCAGGGGATCGAGCGGTGAGCAGTTCTTC.

The chain has TRBV28 and TRBJ2-7, with 7 bases identical to TRBD1. Germline assignment: CDR1 MDHEN and CDR2 SYDVKM. The CDR3 length is 15 residues. After removal of 4 bases from V and 3 bases from J, the junction contained 9 bases not matched to a gene. The CDR3 DNA reads TGTGCCAGCAGTTGGGGACAGTACAAGAACTACGAGCAGTACTTC. Protein product: CASSWGQYKNYEQYF.

This clonotype was seen at least ten times. This rearrangement joins TRBV11-2 to TRBJ2-2; weak D call: TRBD1 (6 bases). Trimming cost V 0 bases and J 7 bases, with 15 bases left between them. The length of the CDR3 is 16 residues. CDR1 and CDR2 from the germline V gene are SGHAT and FQNNGV. The CDR3: CASSLDTGIPGGELFF. The CDR3 nucleotides read TGTGCCAGCAGCTTAGATACAGGGATACCCGGCGGGGAGCTGTTTTTT.